Below, one TCR beta chain is given with its context. Using immunoSEQ multiplex PCR, the repertoire was profiled, and TCRdb retains in-frame clones only, with some absent. In the table there are 180,000 or so clones, approximately 86% of which are singletons. These data originate in a study of blood T cell repertoires in COVID-19. As for the study in general: COVID-19 samples from acute and convalescent phases originated in the United States, Italy and Spain. Sources were T cells, B-cell-depleted T cells, or PBMCs; the material itself was cDNA or gDNA.

Germline loops: CDR1 LNHDA, CDR2 SQIVND (reference sequence). The CDR3 has 13 amino acids. The germline V and J ends were trimmed by 5 bases and 11 bases, with 19 bases remaining between them. The sample consisted of peripheral blood. This sequence originates from a man between 60 and 75 years old with acute or convalescent COVID-19. The chain joins TRBV19 to TRBJ2-7; tentative D call: TRBD1 (6 bases). The CDR3 DNA is TGTGCCAGTAGTGCCGGGACAACCCAGACGGAGTACTTC. As protein: CASSAGTTQTEYF.